Listed below are T cell receptor beta chains from one sample, sequenced in a study of shared clonotypes between healthy human individuals. Clones were read by immunoSEQ multiplex PCR, and TCRdb kept only the in-frame ones, dropping some. The repertoire has more than 1.2 million clones, approximately 98.5% of them found once; the top ten carry approximately 0.38%. Sequences were obtained from naive CD4+ T cells sorted from blood. Every receptor here comes from a man aged 25-40 years in good health. Both conserved end residues are part of each CDR3. D genes are given only for firm matches. Part of the rows lack a size; the others show once, few, many or a class for expanded clones.

J: TRBJ1-5; size: -; D: -; V: TRBV6-6; length: 14; DNA: TGTGCCAGCAGTCCGGGATGGGGCAATCAGCCCCAGCATTTT; CDR3: CASSPGWGNQPQHF
J: TRBJ2-5; size: once; D: TRBD1; V: TRBV20-1; length: 11; DNA: TGCAGTGCCGACAGGGAGGAGACCCAGTACTTC; CDR3: CSADREETQYF
J: TRBJ2-7; size: -; D: TRBD2; V: TRBV27; length: 17; DNA: TGTGCCACAGGGACAGTCGGGACTAGCGGGAGGGCCTACGAGCAGTACTTC; CDR3: CATGTVGTSGRAYEQYF
J: TRBJ1-1; size: -; D: -; V: TRBV6-1; length: 13; DNA: TGTGCCAGCGGACGAGTGGTGAACACTGAAGCTTTCTTT; CDR3: CASGRVVNTEAFF
J: TRBJ2-6; size: -; D: -; V: TRBV5-4; length: 16; DNA: TGTGCCAGCAGCTTGCCAAGGCTCTCTGGGGCCAACGTCCTGACTTTC; CDR3: CASSLPRLSGANVLTF
J: TRBJ2-5; size: -; D: TRBD2; V: TRBV7-2; length: 16; DNA: TGTGCCAGCAGCTTAGCCGGGACTAGCGGACAAGAGACCCAGTACTTC; CDR3: CASSLAGTSGQETQYF
J: TRBJ2-3; size: -; D: TRBD2; V: TRBV6-6; length: 16; DNA: TGTGCCAGCAGTTCGTACCTAGCGGGAGGTTTAGATACGCAGTATTTT; CDR3: CASSSYLAGGLDTQYF
J: TRBJ2-7; size: -; D: -; V: TRBV29-1; length: 16; DNA: TGCAGCGTTGCCCCTAACAGGGCAGTAGTTTCCTACGAGCAGTACTTC; CDR3: CSVAPNRAVVSYEQYF
J: TRBJ2-3; size: -; D: -; V: TRBV28; length: 14; DNA: TGTGCCAGCGCTTTGGGGGCCTACACAGATACGCAGTATTTT; CDR3: CASALGAYTDTQYF
J: TRBJ2-7; size: -; D: -; V: TRBV28; length: 13; DNA: TGTGCCAGCAAGACGGCGGGATTATACGAGCAGTACTTC; CDR3: CASKTAGLYEQYF